This T cell receptor (beta chain) was obtained from a study of T cell responses to AZD1222 COVID-19 vaccine. About the research overall: Some second doses came at about 4 weeks and others at about 12 weeks; these were pooled.

The repertoire was sequenced with immunoSEQ multiplex PCR; TCRdb's copy has only in-frame clones and lacks some. The sample contains 67,000 or so clones, roughly 84% of which appear only once. General observations from the study: Clonal diversity was possibly underestimated, and white British individuals and females predominated among donors. Along spike, vaccine-associated CD4 TCRs were found throughout, with dominance at 160-218 and 743-854. Researchers took repertoire samples only after the peak T cell response had come.

In germline, CDR1 is KGHDR, CDR2 SFDVKD. V was clipped by 7 bases and J by 4 bases, with 18 bases between them. This CDR3 has 15 residues. Worth noting for this clone: Antigen: not known.

The material sequenced was peripheral blood, taken on day 0 of AZD1222 vaccination. This chain connects TRBV24-1 to TRBJ1-1; D might be TRBD1 (6 bases). This receptor was identified in an adult in good health. The CDR3 is CATRSSAGAGTEAFF. In nucleotides, the CDR3 is TGTGCCACCAGATCCTCCGCAGGGGCGGGCACTGAAGCTTTCTTT.